This T cell receptor (beta chain) was captured in a study of blood T cell repertoires in COVID-19 (dated by TCRdb to the early 2020s). With respect to the entire study: Collaborator samples came from the United States, Italy and Spain and covered acute and convalescent phases of COVID-19. The material from the prospective study consisted of cDNA or gDNA derived from T cells, B-cell-depleted T cells, or PBMCs. Subjects who had been exposed to COVID-19, were actively infected with it, or had recovered from it provided the deeply sampled blood TCRbeta repertoires that made up the dataset. A freely available public database, intended as a resource for researchers studying the immune response to SARS-CoV-2, is where the repertoires were released. Samples were obtained from the ongoing ImmuneRACE study (first 160 participants) and from 1,254 subjects provided by 6 global collaborators. Nearly every sample came with metadata listing a de-identified subject ID, COVID-19 status, age in years and sex. HLA class I and class II types, where available, came from metadata supplied by the sample provider rather than from assay-based typing. The paper as a whole reports these results and caveats: Clinical and demographic metadata were provided uncurated, with the amount varying by source and participant.

In Seattle, one collaborating source enrolled patients while the infection was active and tracked those patients longitudinally over the course of disease. Whole blood was collected in K2EDTA tubes by collaborating institutions according to the institutions' own protocols. Collaborator samples were shipped for TCRbeta analysis as frozen whole blood, isolated PBMCs, or DNA extracted from either sample type. A distance of 12 bases separates the germline ends of V and J, which lose 4 bases and 2 bases respectively. Looking up the germline V gene yields CDR1 SGHAT and CDR2 FQNNGV. The CDR3 runs 14 residues from the cysteine to the phenylalanine. Here the CDR3 DNA is all that survives: 42 bases in frame from base 1. TCRbeta CDR3 regions were amplified from genomic DNA using the immunoSEQ Assay, a bias-controlled multiplex PCR. In the authors' own workflow: The number of nucleated cells in each sample was estimated from the amplification of reference gene primers within the assay. Sequence reads were collapsed and filtered to measure the absolute abundance of every unique TCRbeta CDR3 rearrangement. For each sample, productive Simpson clonality was calculated by taking the square root of Simpson's diversity index across productive rearrangements. What TCRdb holds here is the immuneACCESS table cut down to in-frame rearrangements. Part of the clones is not present; checked against another copy, under half of the missing clones reflect an unresolved V gene, and the others are unexplained. V and J calls plus clone size are reproduced from that table; the DNA served to infer D and trimming. Here the sample has 150,000 to 200,000 clones; 70% to 85% occur a single time. The top ten clones comprise 6.5% to 8.5% of the sample.

To note about this clone: Its antigen specificity is not known. Base qualities are not recorded, but no much larger clone differs from it by a single base.

This TCR came from a woman in her 40s with COVID-19, enrolled during active disease. The V and J genes are TRBV11-2 and TRBJ2-7; D gene: possibly TRBD1, on 6 matching bases. The sequenced sample consisted of peripheral blood. CDR3 sequence: CASSYSQGPYEQYF. The DNA sequence is given as TGTGCCAGCAGCTATAGTCAGGGGCCCTACGAGCAGTACTTC.